The 16 T cell receptor beta chains below come from one sample, sequenced in a study of T-cell reconstitution after alpha-beta-depleted transplantation in children. As it was prepared, the TCRbeta library received unique molecular identifiers. TCRdb re-derived calls from the PCR reads in MiXCR, one entry per CDR3 protein. Altogether 440,000 or so distinct CDR3 sequences are present, roughly a tenth being singletons, with the ten largest covering roughly 6%. Sequences were derived from PBMCs from the stem cell graft donor, sampled from the stem cell graft. The receptors shown here come from a human donor who donated a stem cell graft to a child with acute myeloid leukemia.

This clonotype was seen a few times. The chain is built from TRBV20-1 and TRBJ1-6; D may be TRBD1 (6 bases). The CDR3 totals 16 residues. V lost 3 bases, J lost 8 bases, and 20 bases lay in between. CDR1 DFQATT and CDR2 SNEGSKA come from the germline V gene (reference sequence). CDR3 region: CSARGARENYHSPLHF. In DNA form, the CDR3 reads TGCAGTGCTAGGGGGGCCAGGGAAAACTACCATTCACCCCTCCACTTT.

This clonotype showed up just a few times. V is TRBV5-1 and J is TRBJ2-7; 7 positions match TRBD2. The CDR3 length is 13 residues. CDR1 SGHRS and CDR2 YFSETQ come from the germline V gene. J was trimmed by 9 bases and V by 4 bases; bases with no gene match: 10. CDR3 in DNA: TGCGCCAGCAGCGGGGGGGGACTTACTACGCAGTACTTC. Protein product: CASSGGGLTTQYF.

The chain is built from TRBV7-2 and TRBJ2-7; D is unclear. Trimming pared 5 bases from V and 0 bases from J, leaving 17 bases between. Germline V gene data show CDR1 as SGHTA and CDR2 as FQGNSA. This CDR3 has 16 residues. This chain's CDR3 is CASSPNQARSSYEQYF. In nucleotides, the CDR3 is TGTGCCAGCAGCCCGAATCAGGCACGCAGCTCCTACGAGCAGTACTTC.

The V call is TRBV27, the J call TRBJ2-7, with D perhaps TRBD2 (6 bases). Trimming left V 6 bases short and J 7 bases short, with 19 bases between. This CDR3 is built from 14 residues. Germline V gene lookup returns CDR1 MNHEY and CDR2 SMNVEV (reference sequence). The chain's CDR3 is CASRLLATPREQYF. The CDR3 coding sequence is TGTGCCAGCAGACTACTAGCAACCCCGCGTGAGCAGTACTTC.

The chain employs TRBV5-1 and TRBJ1-2; no clear D gene. CDR3 size: 13 residues. V was trimmed by 4 bases and J by 2 bases, leaving 9 bases between them. The germline V gene encodes CDR1 SGHRS and CDR2 YFSETQ. The DNA for the CDR3 is TGCGCCAGCAGCGAAGTATCGAACTATGGCTACACCTTC. Translating gives CASSEVSNYGYTF.

This clonotype was found a few times. The genes are TRBV5-1 and TRBJ2-7; D unclear. The CDR3 has 13 amino acids. Germline assignment: CDR1 SGHRS and CDR2 YFSETQ. Between the trimmed V and J ends, which lost 3 bases and 1 base, there was a span of 8 bases. The CDR3: CASSYDRSYEQYV. The CDR3 coding sequence is TGCGCCAGCAGCTATGACCGATCCTACGAGCAGTACGTC.

A remark on this clonotype: A junction boundary mismatches the germline segment, possibly from a read error. The chain combines TRBV18 with TRBJ2-1, with D possibly being TRBD1 (6 bases). The CDR3 contains 14 residues. Germline lookup yields CDR1 KGHSH and CDR2 LQKENI. The CDR3 DNA sequence: TGTGCCAGCTCACCTGCGACAGGTGGGAATGAGCATTTCTTC. It translates to CASSPATGGNEHFF.

This clonotype was seen more than once but under ten times. The chain recombines TRBV20-1 with TRBJ2-1, with 8 nucleotides matching TRBD2. With V trimmed by 5 bases and J by 7 bases, 16 bases remained unmatched. CDR3 length equals 16 residues. The germline CDR1 and CDR2 sequences are DFQATT and SNEGSKA (reference sequence). In DNA, the CDR3 is TGCAGTGCTCCCCCTGGGGCGGGGGGACTCCCAAATGAGCAGTTCTTC. Its translation: CSAPPGAGGLPNEQFF.

The chain carries TRBV5-1 and TRBJ2-5; D ambiguous. The CDR3 spans 14 residues. The V end lost 0 bases, the J end lost 2 bases, and 8 bases lay between the germline ends. Germline V lookup: CDR1 SGHRS, CDR2 YFSETQ. The CDR3 region has the DNA TGCGCCAGCAGCTTGGGGGCTATACAAGAGACCCAGTACTTC. It encodes CASSLGAIQETQYF.

J is TRBJ1-2 and V is TRBV5-1; 9 bases are shared with TRBD1. The V and J ends lost 4 bases and 6 bases, in that order; junction bases with no gene match: 10. CDR1 SGHRS and CDR2 YFSETQ come from the germline V gene. There are 15 residues in the CDR3. The CDR3 region is CASSTHRDRVNGYTF. CDR3 DNA sequence: TGCGCCAGCAGCACTCACCGGGACAGGGTTAATGGCTACACCTTC.

The chain joins TRBV7-2 to TRBJ1-1, with D possibly matching TRBD1 (5 bases). The CDR3 runs 14 residues. Germline V gene data show CDR1 as SGHTA and CDR2 as FQGNSA. The ends were cut back, 5 bases at V and 5 bases at J, with 15 bases in the middle. CDR3 sequence reads: CASSPGTSWTEAFF. The CDR3, as DNA: TGTGCCAGCAGCCCAGGGACTAGCTGGACTGAAGCTTTCTTT.

This clonotype was found a few times. The chain combines TRBV5-1 with TRBJ2-4, with TRBD2 matching 7 bases. The germline V gene encodes CDR1 SGHRS and CDR2 YFSETQ. The junction had 6 bases not matched to a gene; V was cut back by 0 bases and J by 0 bases. The length of the CDR3 is 17 residues. The CDR3 DNA reads TGCGCCAGCAGCTTGGCCCCTAGCGGCCAAGCCAAAAACATTCAGTACTTC. It is translated as CASSLAPSGQAKNIQYF.

A few counts support this clonotype. The chain recombines TRBV6-2 or TRBV6-3 with TRBJ2-1; 11 bases map to TRBD2. V dropped 5 bases and J dropped 7; count of bases not matched to a gene: 7. Per germline, CDR1 MNHEY and CDR2 SVGEGT. This CDR3 contains 15 residues. This CDR3 is CASSTWVAGGNEQFF. The CDR3, as DNA: TGTGCCAGCAGTACATGGGTAGCGGGAGGGAATGAGCAGTTCTTC.

This clonotype showed up just a few times. The chain recombines TRBV6-1 with TRBJ1-2; D uncertain. Germline CDR1 is MNHNS and CDR2 is SASEGT. CDR3 size: 13 residues. Trimming pared 8 bases from V and 3 bases from J, leaving 13 bases between. The CDR3 spells CASGQGFDYGYTF. CDR3 DNA: TGTGCCAGCGGTCAAGGGTTTGACTATGGCTACACCTTC.

Many counts were recorded for this clonotype. The chain recombines TRBV20-1 with TRBJ1-2, with D tentatively TRBD1 (6 bases). With 4 bases removed from V and 2 bases from J, the gap between germline ends came to 11 bases. Germline assignment: CDR1 DFQATT and CDR2 SNEGSKA (reference sequence). The CDR3 runs to 13 residues. The CDR3 sequence is CSATSQGNYGYTF. CDR3 DNA sequence: TGCAGTGCTACCTCACAGGGAAACTATGGCTACACCTTC.

This clonotype was observed a handful of times. This chain joins TRBV5-4 and TRBJ2-1; TRBD2 matches 8 bases. The CDR3 is 15 amino acids. CDR1 is SGHNT, CDR2 YYREEE, per germline (reference sequence). V dropped 4 bases and J dropped 0; count of bases not matched to a gene: 3. The CDR3 is CASSRSGGSYNEQFF. In DNA, the CDR3 is TGTGCCAGCAGCAGAAGCGGGGGCTCCTACAATGAGCAGTTCTTC.